This T cell receptor (beta chain) appears in the sequencing data of a study of siplizumab effects on memory and regulatory T cells. General observations from the study: Contribution to the alloresponse seemed major for naive T cells, which also seemed more diverse than memory cells. Siplizumab significantly lowered the alloreactive sequences that could be traced to unstimulated CD4+ memory cells.

On this clone itself: What it binds is not known.

Method: immunoSEQ multiplex PCR; TCRdb's copy keeps in-frame clones and lacks some. Among roughly 92,000 clones, roughly 94% were seen once, and the ten largest hold 1% to 1.5%. The CDR3 is 19 amino acids. Looked up from germline, CDR1 is LNHDA and CDR2 is SQIVND (reference sequence). J lost 6 bases, V lost 6 bases, and 21 bases had no gene match. The sequence came from a human donor in good health. The V gene is TRBV19, the J gene TRBJ1-5, with 9 bases matching TRBD1. Sequencing was done on a sample of non-Treg CD4+ T cells sorted from blood. CDR3 loop: CASSIRRIPGQGEGQPQHF. The CDR3 coding sequence is TGTGCCAGTAGCATCCGTCGCATTCCGGGACAGGGCGAAGGTCAGCCCCAGCATTTT.